The next 31 T cell receptor beta chains were all read from a single sample in a study of shared clonotypes between healthy human individuals. Generated by immunoSEQ multiplex PCR, the TCRdb table keeps only in-frame clones and is missing some. The repertoire holds hundreds of thousands of clones, with almost 97% as singletons. Input material: naive CD4+ T cells sorted from blood. Subset described: CD45RA+ positively selected. Receptor source: a woman aged 30 to 39 in good health.

This chain links TRBV19 with TRBJ2-1; 10 bases are a match to TRBD2. The germline V gene encodes CDR1 LNHDA and CDR2 SQIVND (reference sequence). The CDR3 consists of 11 residues. The CDR3 DNA reads as TGTGGAAGCGGGAGGGGGTATGAGCAGTTCTTC. Encoded protein: CGSGRGYEQFF.

This chain links TRBV27 with TRBJ2-7; D is ambiguous. Trimming took 3 bases from V and 2 from J, leaving 8 bases between them. The CDR3 spans 13 residues. CDR1 and CDR2 from the germline V gene are MNHEY and SMNVEV (reference sequence). The CDR3 reads CASSLSTAYEQYF. In nucleotides, the CDR3 is TGTGCCAGCAGTTTGTCAACAGCCTACGAGCAGTACTTC.

This chain links TRBV4-2 with TRBJ1-1; D gene unclear. Germline V CDR1 and CDR2: LGHNA, YNFKEQ. The ends were cut back, 4 bases at V and 8 bases at J, with 17 bases in the middle. CDR3 length: 14 amino acids. For the CDR3, the DNA is TGTGCCAGCAGCCGAGAGAGTCCTGCGGGGGAAGCTTTCTTT. As protein: CASSRESPAGEAFF.

This chain connects TRBV6-6 to TRBJ2-1; 8 nucleotides line up with TRBD2. The CDR3 is 15 amino acids. The J segment lost 4 bases and the V segment lost 2 bases, leaving 4 bases of the junction unmatched. CDR1 is MNHNY and CDR2 is SVGAGI in the germline V gene (reference sequence). The CDR3 sequence: CASSYRAGEYNEQFF. CDR3 in DNA: TGTGCCAGCAGTTACAGAGCGGGAGAATACAATGAGCAGTTCTTC.

This sequence joins TRBV7-2 and TRBJ2-5; the match to TRBD2 covers 10 bases. This CDR3 is 19 amino acids long. Germline V gene data show CDR1 as SGHTA and CDR2 as FQGNSA. V lost 5 bases, J lost 4 bases, and 19 bases stayed unmatched. Here the CDR3 reads CASSPSLGNRLAGSETQYF. Written as DNA, the CDR3 is TGTGCCAGCAGCCCGAGCCTAGGGAATCGACTAGCGGGTTCAGAGACCCAGTACTTC.

This clone has just one count. This chain uses TRBV28 with TRBJ2-7, with D unclear. V lost 4 bases and J 2 bases, leaving 9 bases between the germline ends. Germline CDR1 is MDHEN and CDR2 is SYDVKM. The CDR3 is made up of 13 amino acids. CDR3 nucleotide sequence: TGTGCCAGCAGTTCAGAGTTAACCTACGAGCAGTACTTC. This translates into CASSSELTYEQYF.

The rearrangement links TRBV2 to TRBJ2-2; tentative D call: TRBD1 (6 bases). Per germline, CDR1 SNHLY and CDR2 FYNNEI. This CDR3 region has 16 residues. V was cut by 6 bases and J by 0 bases, with 14 bases left in between. The CDR3 DNA sequence: TGTGCCAGCAGCGAAACGGACAGTACGAACACCGGGGAGCTGTTTTTT. As protein: CASSETDSTNTGELFF. Combining the CDR3 with reference TRBV2 and TRBJ2-2 gives the whole variable domain EPEVTQTPSHQVTQMGQEVILRCVPISNHLYFYWYRQILGQKVEFLVSFYNNEISEKSEIFDDQFSVERPDGSNFTLKIRSTKLEDSAMYFCASSETDSTNTGELFFGEGSRLTVL.

The chain is built from TRBV5-5 and TRBJ1-5; 7 bases agree with TRBD1. The CDR3 is 15 amino acids. CDR1 is SGHKS and CDR2 is YYEKEE in the germline V gene (reference sequence). The ends lost 1 base at V and 0 bases at J; junction bases unmatched: 1. The CDR3 reads CASSLTGDSNQPQHF. CDR3 sequence (DNA): TGTGCCAGCAGCTTGACAGGGGATAGCAATCAGCCCCAGCATTTT.

The chain joins TRBV19 to TRBJ2-3; 7 positions match TRBD2. In germline, CDR1 is LNHDA, CDR2 SQIVND (reference sequence). The CDR3 sequence is 13 residues long. After removal of 7 bases from V and 2 bases from J, the junction contained 3 bases not matched to a gene. Here the CDR3 reads CASMLADTDTQYF. As DNA, the CDR3 is TGTGCCAGTATGCTAGCGGACACAGATACGCAGTATTTT.

Written as DNA, the CDR3 is TGTGCCAGCAGTTACGGTGGAGTGAGCACAGATACGCAGTATTTT. Translated, it gives CASSYGGVSTDTQYF. The chain carries TRBV6-5 and TRBJ2-3; D not resolved. Between the trimmed V and J ends, which lost 2 bases and 0 bases, there was a span of 9 bases. The CDR3 has 15 residues. Germline assignment: CDR1 MNHEY and CDR2 SVGAGI.

This clone showed up just once. The J gene is TRBJ1-4, the V gene TRBV27, with 8 positions matching TRBD1. The CDR3 has 15 residues. The J segment lost 8 bases and the V segment lost 11 bases, leaving 16 bases of the junction unmatched. The V gene's germline CDR1 is MNHEY and CDR2 SMNVEV (reference sequence). The chain's CDR3 is CALPLTPGGKEKLFF. The CDR3 DNA reads TGTGCCCTGCCCCTAACCCCAGGGGGCAAGGAAAAACTGTTTTTT.

This chain joins TRBV6-5 and TRBJ1-4, with D perhaps matching TRBD1 (5 bases). The CDR3 is 15 residues long. V lost 8 bases to trimming and J lost 4 bases, with 17 bases between them. Per germline, CDR1 MNHEY and CDR2 SVGAGI. The CDR3 DNA is TGTGCCAGCGGATCCGACAGTTGGGATAATGAAAAACTGTTTTTT. Amino acids: CASGSDSWDNEKLFF.

The V and J genes are TRBV28 and TRBJ1-2; 7 positions match TRBD1. Unmatched junction bases numbered 15, after V lost 2 bases and J lost 9 bases. Germline V CDR1 and CDR2: MDHEN, SYDVKM. The CDR3 covers 16 residues. Here the CDR3 reads CASSLPTGSGLLSYTF. For the CDR3, the DNA is TGTGCCAGCAGTTTACCGACAGGGTCTGGCCTATTAAGCTACACCTTC.

This rearrangement joins TRBV10-2 to TRBJ2-7, with no clear D. The CDR3 runs 13 residues. V lost 0 bases to trimming and J lost 4 bases, with 7 bases between them. In germline, CDR1 is WSHSY, CDR2 SAAADI. The CDR3 loop is CASSESRRYEQYF. The CDR3 DNA follows: TGCGCCAGCAGTGAGTCGAGGAGATACGAGCAGTACTTC.

The rearrangement links TRBV6-5 to TRBJ1-2; the D gene is possibly TRBD1 (5 bases). The V and J ends lost 5 bases and 4 bases respectively, with 11 bases between them. Germline V gives CDR1 MNHEY, CDR2 SVGAGI. This CDR3 region has 13 residues. The CDR3 loop reads CASSADIFYGYTF. As DNA, the CDR3 is TGTGCCAGCAGTGCGGACATTTTCTATGGCTACACCTTC.

The chain joins TRBV10-1 to TRBJ2-7; 11 bases agree with TRBD1. Germline-derived CDR1 and CDR2 are WNHNN and SYGVQD (reference sequence). This CDR3 is 15 amino acids long. V gave up 4 bases and J gave up 2 bases; unmatched junction bases: 4. The CDR3 spells CASSAGTGGTYEQYF. CDR3 nucleotides: TGCGCCAGCAGTGCCGGGACAGGGGGAACCTACGAGCAGTACTTC.

This chain connects TRBV28 to TRBJ1-3; D remains unclear. Trimming cost V 10 bases and J 2 bases, with 12 bases left between them. The CDR3 sequence is 13 residues long. CDR1 is MDHEN, CDR2 SYDVKM, per germline. The CDR3 protein is CAITRETGNTIYF. CDR3 nucleotides: TGTGCCATCACCCGGGAGACTGGAAACACCATATATTTT.

This chain connects TRBV19 to TRBJ1-5; 7 bases fit TRBD1. The CDR3 runs 13 residues. The V gene end was trimmed by 10 bases and the J gene end by 7 bases; junction bases not matched to a gene: 10. Germline loops: CDR1 LNHDA, CDR2 SQIVND (reference sequence). For the CDR3, the DNA is TGTGCCACCGCGTGGACAGGTGGGCAGCCCCAGCATTTT. Translation gives CATAWTGGQPQHF.

This clone was seen just once. The J gene is TRBJ1-2, the V gene TRBV18; D gene ambiguous. The CDR3 contains 13 residues. Between the trimmed V and J ends, which lost 5 bases and 4 bases, there was a span of 11 bases. Germline CDR1 is KGHSH and CDR2 is LQKENI. CDR3 amino acids: CASSSTGIYGYTF. In nucleotides, the CDR3 is TGTGCCAGCTCATCGACGGGAATCTATGGCTACACCTTC.

This sequence joins TRBV9 and TRBJ2-4; D remains unclear. The CDR3 spans 14 residues. V lost 4 bases, J lost 3 bases, and 11 bases lay in between. CDR1 is SGDLS, CDR2 YYNGEE, per germline. CDR3 in amino acids: CASSTDWNKNIQYF. DNA of the CDR3: TGTGCCAGCAGCACCGACTGGAACAAAAACATTCAGTACTTC.

In regard to this clone: Other DNA sequences in the same sample also yield this CDR3. The chain links TRBV5-1 to TRBJ2-3, with 7 positions matching TRBD2. Germline trimming cut 1 base from V and 3 bases from J; bases unmatched to any gene: 2. This CDR3 is 14 amino acids long. Germline V gene lookup returns CDR1 SGHRS and CDR2 YFSETQ. This CDR3 reads CASSLSGGTDTQYF. The CDR3 nucleotides are TGCGCCAGCAGCTTGTCGGGGGGAACAGATACGCAGTATTTT.

This chain uses TRBV18 with TRBJ1-2; TRBD1 agrees at 10 bases. The CDR3 totals 14 residues. Trimming at V came to 4 bases and at J to 6 bases, leaving 5 bases not matched to a gene. CDR1 is KGHSH, CDR2 LQKENI, per germline. Here the CDR3 DNA reads TGTGCCAGCTCACACCCGGGACAGGGGAATGGCTACACCTTC. Its translation is CASSHPGQGNGYTF. The complete variable domain, with remaining parts taken from reference TRBV18 and TRBJ1-2, reads NAGVMQNPRHLVRRRGQEARLRCSPMKGHSHVYWYRQLPEEGLKFMVYLQKENIIDESGMPKERFSAEFPKEGPSILRIQQVVRGDSAAYFCASSHPGQGNGYTFGSGTRLTVV.

The chain joins TRBV28 to TRBJ2-5, with D tentatively TRBD1 (6 bases). Germline V gene data show CDR1 as MDHEN and CDR2 as SYDVKM. The V and J ends lost 6 bases and 2 bases respectively, with 13 bases between them. The CDR3 spans 14 residues. The CDR3 is CASRLQGAQETQYF. Here the CDR3 DNA reads TGTGCCAGCAGACTACAGGGAGCGCAAGAGACCCAGTACTTC.

This chain links TRBV6-6 with TRBJ2-5, with TRBD2 identical over 7 bases. With V trimmed by 4 bases and J by 4 bases, 9 bases remained unmatched. Germline CDR1 is MNHNY and CDR2 is SVGAGI (reference sequence). CDR3 length: 15 residues. CDR3 sequence: CASSFGEGRRETQYF. The CDR3 bases are TGTGCCAGCAGTTTTGGGGAGGGGCGGCGAGAGACCCAGTACTTC.

In this sample, this clone turned up once. J is TRBJ2-7 and V is TRBV7-9; the match to TRBD1 covers 7 bases. The CDR3 consists of 17 residues. The J segment lost 1 base and the V segment lost 1 base, leaving 10 bases of the junction unmatched. Germline CDR1 and CDR2: SEHNR and FQNEAQ (reference sequence). CDR3 nucleotide sequence: TGTGCCAGCAGCTTAGATAGTTGGGACAGAAGTTCCTACGAGCAGTACTTC. Translation: CASSLDSWDRSSYEQYF. Using reference TRBV7-9 and TRBJ2-7 for the parts outside the CDR3, the full variable domain is DTGVSQNPRHKITKRGQNVTFRCDPISEHNRLYWYRQTLGQGPEFLTYFQNEAQLEKSRLLSDRFSAERPKGSFSTLEIQRTEQGDSAMYLCASSLDSWDRSSYEQYFGPGTRLTVT.

The chain has TRBV7-2 and TRBJ1-1; D call uncertain. The CDR3 consists of 12 residues. From germline, CDR1 is SGHTA and CDR2 FQGNSA. Trimming removed 4 bases at V and 8 bases at J, with 11 bases between. This CDR3 is CASSSYLGEAFF. In DNA form, the CDR3 reads TGTGCCAGCAGCTCCTACCTTGGAGAAGCTTTCTTT.

The genes are TRBV7-9 and TRBJ2-5; D is uncertain. V lost 5 bases, J lost 5 bases, and 6 bases lay in between. Per germline, CDR1 SEHNR and CDR2 FQNEAQ (reference sequence). The CDR3 length is 11 residues. For the CDR3, the DNA is TGTGCCAGCAGCGTAGGGGAGACCCAGTACTTC. Translating gives CASSVGETQYF.

The chain employs TRBV5-1 and TRBJ2-5; TRBD1 is a possible D gene (6 bases). The germline V gene has CDR1 SGHRS and CDR2 YFSETQ. The V gene lost 3 bases and the J gene lost 4 bases, with 13 bases spanning the gap. CDR3 length: 14 amino acids. CDR3 in DNA: TGCGCCAGCAGCTCACAGGGTTACGGAGAGACCCAGTACTTC. Amino acid sequence: CASSSQGYGETQYF. Using reference TRBV5-1 and TRBJ2-5 for the parts outside the CDR3, the full variable domain is KAGVTQTPRYLIKTRGQQVTLSCSPISGHRSVSWYQQTPGQGLQFLFEYFSETQRNKGNFPGRFSGRQFSNSRSEMNVSTLELGDSALYLCASSSQGYGETQYFGPGTRLLVL.

The chain joins TRBV4-2 to TRBJ2-5, with a tentative D call TRBD1 (5 bases). The DNA end is more similar to TRBJ2-7, so the J call may be wrong. This CDR3 contains 17 residues. Germline loops: CDR1 LGHNA, CDR2 YNFKEQ. The CDR3 protein is CASSQRKQLRDTYEQYF. DNA for the CDR3: TGTGCCAGCAGCCAACGTAAACAACTCAGGGATACCTACGAGCAGTACTTC.

This chain uses TRBV11-2 with TRBJ1-4; no definite D call. Deletions cut 6 bases from V and 0 bases from J, with 14 bases between. The CDR3 is 16 amino acids. CDR1 is SGHAT and CDR2 is FQNNGV in the germline V gene. CDR3 DNA: TGTGCCAGCAGGCGTCTGGACCGGCCAACTAATGAAAAACTGTTTTTT. Translated: CASRRLDRPTNEKLFF.

The chain uses TRBV18 and TRBJ2-7; 7 bases map to TRBD1. Germline lookup yields CDR1 KGHSH and CDR2 LQKENI. After removal of 5 bases from V and 4 bases from J, the junction contained 5 bases not matched to a gene. This CDR3 has 13 residues. The CDR3 DNA follows: TGTGCCAGCTCATCACAGGGGAGATACGAGCAGTACTTC. Translation: CASSSQGRYEQYF.